This passage covers 30 T cell receptor beta chains from one sample sequenced in a study of CD8+ T cells in alopecia areata. RNA extraction was followed by reverse transcription into cDNA, which acted as the sequencing template. Clones were sequenced by immunoSEQ multiplex PCR, and TCRdb holds only the in-frame ones, with some missing. Of around 140,000 clones in the sample, roughly 48% were seen once. The sequenced material came from CD4+ T cells sorted from blood. These receptors all come from a human donor with alopecia areata.

J is TRBJ2-3 and V is TRBV10-3; D is unresolved. CDR1 is ENHRY, CDR2 SYGVKD, per germline. V was shortened by 3 bases and J by 2 bases, with 18 bases between the two germline ends. The CDR3 length is 17 residues. CDR3 in DNA: TGTGCCATCAGTGACGTATGGCAGCTTAAGGACACAGATACGCAGTATTTT. It yields the protein CAISDVWQLKDTDTQYF.

This clone was picked up a small number of times. CDR3 residues: CASSLNPDSSISNQPQHF. DNA for the CDR3: TGCGCCAGCAGCTTGAACCCGGACAGTTCCATTAGCAATCAGCCCCAGCATTTT. The J gene is TRBJ1-5, the V gene TRBV5-1; possibly TRBD1 for D (6 bases). The CDR3 consists of 18 residues. Germline V gene lookup returns CDR1 SGHRS and CDR2 YFSETQ. V was clipped by 1 base and J by 0 bases, with 17 bases between them.

V is TRBV6-1 and J is TRBJ2-3; 8 bases are shared with TRBD2. Germline V gene sequence: CDR1 MNHNS, CDR2 SASEGT. V shed 5 bases and J 2 bases; nucleotides not matched to a gene: 6. This CDR3 has 15 residues. The CDR3 reads CASSIQLAVTDTQYF. The CDR3 nucleotides read TGTGCCAGCAGTATCCAACTAGCGGTCACAGATACGCAGTATTTT.

The chain joins TRBV13 to TRBJ2-5; the D is unclear. The CDR3 covers 13 residues. Germline CDR1 reads PRHDT; CDR2 reads FYEKMQ (reference sequence). V lost 7 bases and J 0 bases, leaving 9 bases between the germline ends. The CDR3 here is CASTKIDQETQYF. The CDR3 DNA sequence: TGTGCCAGCACCAAAATCGACCAAGAGACCCAGTACTTC.

This clone was seen only a few times. The chain combines TRBV7-9 with TRBJ1-1; D gene unclear. The V end lost 9 bases, the J end lost 8 bases, and 13 bases lay between the germline ends. CDR1 and CDR2 (germline): SEHNR, FQNEAQ (reference sequence). The length of the CDR3 is 11 residues. This chain's CDR3 is CASSAVGEAFF. The CDR3 DNA sequence: TGTGCCAGTTCCGCAGTGGGAGAAGCTTTCTTT.

As DNA, the CDR3 is TGTGCCAGCAGTGAATCTCAACCCAAAGAGACCCAGTACTTC. Protein: CASSESQPKETQYF. The gene calls are TRBV25-1 and TRBJ2-5; D gene uncertain. The V gene lost 1 base and the J gene lost 3 bases, with 9 bases spanning the gap. Germline lookup yields CDR1 MGHDK and CDR2 SYGVNS. This CDR3 contains 14 residues. Using reference TRBV25-1 and TRBJ2-5 for the parts outside the CDR3, the full variable domain is EADIYQTPRYLVIGTGKKITLECSQTMGHDKMYWYQQDPGMELHLIHYSYGVNSTEKGDLSSESTVSRIRTEHFPLTLESARPSHTSQYLCASSESQPKETQYFGPGTRLLVL.

The chain links TRBV4-2 to TRBJ2-3; D perhaps matches TRBD2 (5 bases). The CDR3 is 14 amino acids. Germline loops: CDR1 LGHNA, CDR2 YNFKEQ. V dropped 3 bases and J dropped 6 bases, with 13 bases sitting between them. The CDR3 sequence is CASSHPRAPDTQYF. The CDR3 DNA follows: TGTGCCAGCAGCCACCCGCGGGCTCCGGATACGCAGTATTTT.

This clone was seen a few times. J is TRBJ1-2 and V is TRBV5-1; D is unresolved. V was cut by 0 bases and J by 2 bases, with 8 bases left in between. Germline-derived CDR1 and CDR2 are SGHRS and YFSETQ. The CDR3 is 14 amino acids. Here the CDR3 reads CASSLEGLNYGYTF. The CDR3 region has the DNA TGCGCCAGCAGCTTGGAGGGCTTGAACTATGGCTACACCTTC.

The V and J genes are TRBV11-2 and TRBJ2-7; D perhaps matches TRBD2 (5 bases). Germline V gene sequence: CDR1 SGHAT, CDR2 FQNNGV. The CDR3 is made up of 13 amino acids. Deletions cut 5 bases from V and 6 bases from J, with 14 bases between. This CDR3 is CASSPMWGAEQYF. The CDR3 coding sequence is TGTGCCAGCAGCCCCATGTGGGGAGCCGAGCAGTACTTC.

The gene calls are TRBV5-1 and TRBJ1-2; D gene uncertain. V was pared by 0 bases and J by 3 bases, with 6 bases between. Germline assignment: CDR1 SGHRS and CDR2 YFSETQ. This CDR3 has 13 residues. CDR3 coding DNA: TGCGCCAGCAGCTTGGGGTCCGACTATGGCTACACCTTC. Encoded protein: CASSLGSDYGYTF. Full variable domain (outside the CDR3, taken from reference TRBV5-1 and TRBJ1-2): KAGVTQTPRYLIKTRGQQVTLSCSPISGHRSVSWYQQTPGQGLQFLFEYFSETQRNKGNFPGRFSGRQFSNSRSEMNVSTLELGDSALYLCASSLGSDYGYTFGSGTRLTVV.

This clone appeared a single time. The J gene is TRBJ1-5, the V gene TRBV30; perhaps TRBD1 as D (6 bases). The CDR3 is made up of 12 amino acids. Trimming took 5 bases from V and 6 from J, leaving 11 bases between them. Germline CDR1 is GTSNPN and CDR2 is SVGIG (reference sequence). CDR3: CAWDRLGQPQHF. CDR3 in DNA: TGTGCCTGGGACAGGTTGGGTCAGCCCCAGCATTTT.

Of note for this clone: The junction differs from germline at one of its ends, possibly a read error. This rearrangement joins TRBV7-7 to TRBJ2-2, with a weak D call TRBD1 (5 bases). The CDR3 consists of 15 residues. Germline loops: CDR1 SSHAT, CDR2 FNYEAQ (reference sequence). CDR3 DNA sequence: TGTGCTAGCACACCAGGGCCTCTTAACACCGGGGAGCTGTTTTTT. Its translation: CASTPGPLNTGELFF.

The sample holds one count of this clone. The chain carries TRBV5-4 and TRBJ2-7, with a tentative D call TRBD2 (6 bases). CDR3 size: 14 residues. The V end was cut by 0 bases, the J end by 2 bases, with 9 bases between. The V gene's germline CDR1 is SGHNT and CDR2 YYREEE (reference sequence). The CDR3 nucleotides are TGTGCCAGCAGCTTGGAGGCGGGAACCTACGAGCAGTACTTC. Translated, it gives CASSLEAGTYEQYF.

This clone was seen a few times. The gene calls are TRBV7-2 and TRBJ2-1, with a tentative D call TRBD1 (5 bases). Looked up from germline, CDR1 is SGHTA and CDR2 is FQGNSA. V gave up 5 bases and J gave up 0 bases, with 11 bases separating them. The CDR3 is 15 amino acids. The CDR3 protein is CASSRIGDSYNEQFF. The CDR3 bases are TGTGCCAGCAGCCGAATAGGGGACTCCTACAATGAGCAGTTCTTC. The whole variable domain, filled in from reference TRBV7-2 and TRBJ2-1, reads GAGVSQSPSNKVTEKGKDVELRCDPISGHTALYWYRQSLGQGLEFLIYFQGNSAPDKSGLPSDRFSAERTGGSVSTLTIQRTQQEDSAVYLCASSRIGDSYNEQFFGPGTRLTVL.

This chain joins TRBV29-1 and TRBJ2-1; TRBD2 aligns across 12 bases. CDR3 length equals 15 residues. The J segment lost 5 bases and the V segment lost 4 bases, leaving 6 bases of the junction unmatched. Germline CDR1 reads SQVTM; CDR2 reads ANQGSEA. CDR3 bases: TGCAGCGTTGGGGCTAGCGGGAGGGCCAACAATGAGCAGTTCTTC. Protein: CSVGASGRANNEQFF.

The chain carries TRBV5-1 and TRBJ2-5; 11 bases agree with TRBD2. The ends lost 4 bases at V and 3 bases at J; junction bases unmatched: 5. The V gene's germline CDR1 is SGHRS and CDR2 YFSETQ. CDR3 size: 15 residues. CDR3 sequence: CASSGKGLAEETQYF. CDR3 nucleotide sequence: TGCGCCAGCAGCGGTAAGGGACTAGCGGAAGAGACCCAGTACTTC.

This chain links TRBV29-1 with TRBJ2-5, with D possibly being TRBD1 (5 bases). The CDR3 length is 15 residues. In germline, CDR1 is SQVTM, CDR2 ANQGSEA. V lost 4 bases, J lost 2 bases, and 17 bases lay in between. The CDR3 loop reads CSVVVRDSAQETQYF. DNA of the CDR3: TGCAGCGTTGTCGTTAGAGACAGCGCTCAAGAGACCCAGTACTTC.

The count of this clone is one. The chain has TRBV7-3 and TRBJ2-2; D tentatively reads TRBD1 or TRBD2 (5 bases each). Trimming pared 5 bases from V and 6 bases from J, leaving 7 bases between. From germline, CDR1 is SGHTA and CDR2 FQGTGA. The CDR3 consists of 12 residues. The CDR3 DNA sequence: TGTGCCAGCAGCATGGGGGCCGGGGAGCTGTTTTTT. Residues: CASSMGAGELFF.

This clone appeared a few times. As DNA, the CDR3 is TGTGCCAGCAGTTTATCGCAAGGGGGCGAGCAGTACTTC. Protein sequence: CASSLSQGGEQYF. This rearrangement joins TRBV27 to TRBJ2-7, with TRBD1 as a possible D gene (6 bases). Germline V gene sequence: CDR1 MNHEY, CDR2 SMNVEV (reference sequence). V was pared by 0 bases and J by 6 bases, with 9 bases between. The CDR3 extends over 13 amino acids.

The table lists this clone with a few counts. The chain is built from TRBV7-6 and TRBJ1-4; D possibly corresponds to TRBD1 (5 bases). V lost 1 base and J lost 0, with 9 bases in between. Germline-derived CDR1 and CDR2 are SGHVS and FNYEAQ. The CDR3 sequence is 16 residues long. CDR3 amino acids: CASSLVTGSTNEKLFF. CDR3 bases: TGTGCCAGCAGCTTAGTTACAGGCTCAACTAATGAAAAACTGTTTTTT.

The chain uses TRBV29-1 and TRBJ2-1; D may correspond to TRBD1 or TRBD2 (5 bases each). The CDR3 consists of 12 residues. Germline CDR1 is SQVTM and CDR2 is ANQGSEA. V was trimmed by 6 bases and J by 10 bases, leaving 16 bases between them. The CDR3 DNA reads as TGCAGCGTCGGGGCCCTGGCAGAGGAGCAGTTCTTC. It specifies CSVGALAEEQFF.

This clone was observed a handful of times. The rearrangement uses TRBV7-2 and TRBJ1-1; D uncertain. The germline V gene encodes CDR1 SGHTA and CDR2 FQGNSA. CDR3 length equals 13 residues. V was shortened by 7 bases and J by 11 bases, with 20 bases between the two germline ends. As DNA, the CDR3 is TGTGCCAGCACTCTGGACGTAACAGACTTGGCTTTCTTT. Amino acids: CASTLDVTDLAFF.

This clone was seen a few times. The V and J genes are TRBV7-9 and TRBJ2-1; 10 bases fit TRBD1. The V and J ends lost 5 bases and 3 bases, in that order; junction bases with no gene match: 4. Germline V gene data show CDR1 as SEHNR and CDR2 as FQNEAQ (reference sequence). This CDR3 has 15 amino acids. The CDR3, as DNA: TGTGCCAGCAGCGTTGGGGACAGGGGCTACAATGAGCAGTTCTTC. This encodes CASSVGDRGYNEQFF.

Only a few counts were recorded for this clone. The rearrangement links TRBV29-1 to TRBJ1-2; maybe TRBD1 (5 bases). V was trimmed by 4 bases and J by 3 bases, leaving 6 bases between them. The CDR3 consists of 11 residues. Germline CDR1 SQVTM, CDR2 ANQGSEA. Here the CDR3 DNA reads TGCAGCGTTGTACAGGACTATGGCTACACCTTC. This sequence encodes CSVVQDYGYTF.

The chain is built from TRBV2 and TRBJ2-7; D call uncertain. The CDR3 contains 12 residues. The V end lost 7 bases, the J end lost 2 bases, and 9 bases lay between the germline ends. Germline V gives CDR1 SNHLY, CDR2 FYNNEI. The CDR3 is CASTVSPYEQYF. The CDR3 bases are TGTGCCAGCACGGTTAGTCCCTACGAGCAGTACTTC. The entire variable domain, with the rest obtained from reference TRBV2 and TRBJ2-7, is as follows: EPEVTQTPSHQVTQMGQEVILRCVPISNHLYFYWYRQILGQKVEFLVSFYNNEISEKSEIFDDQFSVERPDGSNFTLKIRSTKLEDSAMYFCASTVSPYEQYFGPGTRLTVT.

The rearrangement joins TRBV11-2 to TRBJ2-1, with D perhaps TRBD1 (6 bases). V lost 1 base, J lost 12 bases, and 25 bases lay in between. This CDR3 is built from 17 residues. The germline gives CDR1 SGHAT, CDR2 FQNNGV. CDR3 sequence (DNA): TGTGCCAGCAGCTTAGGCCCCTCGGTGGTAGGGGGAGTGGGGCAGTTCTTC. Translating it yields CASSLGPSVVGGVGQFF.

This clone was detected only a few times. The chain employs TRBV5-4 and TRBJ1-1; 7 positions agree with TRBD1. CDR1 SGHNT and CDR2 YYREEE come from the germline V gene (reference sequence). The junction had 4 bases not matched to a gene; V was cut back by 4 bases and J by 1 base. This CDR3 has 14 amino acids. The CDR3 protein is CASSPRGGNTEAFF. In DNA form, the CDR3 reads TGTGCCAGCAGCCCCAGGGGGGGGAACACTGAAGCTTTCTTT.

This rearrangement joins TRBV28 to TRBJ2-2; D gene ambiguous. Trimming shortened V by 6 bases and J by 2 bases, and 4 bases separated the two germline ends. Per the germline V gene, CDR1 is MDHEN and CDR2 is SYDVKM. The CDR3 runs to 12 residues. Here the CDR3 DNA reads TGTGCCAGCAGAATAAACACCGGGGAGCTGTTTTTT. Translating gives CASRINTGELFF.

Ten or more counts support this clone. The chain links TRBV28 to TRBJ2-1; 8 positions agree with TRBD1. The junction had 4 bases not matched to a gene; V was cut back by 2 bases and J by 10 bases. Germline CDR1 MDHEN, CDR2 SYDVKM. The CDR3 runs to 13 residues. This chain's CDR3 is CASSLPRTGEQFF. The DNA for the CDR3 is TGTGCCAGCAGTTTACCCAGGACAGGGGAGCAGTTCTTC.

This clone was seen only a few times. The CDR3 protein is CASSLDLTGVGEQYF. The CDR3, as DNA: TGTGCCAGCAGCTTGGACCTGACAGGCGTGGGGGAGCAGTACTTC. V and J are TRBV7-9 and TRBJ2-7; the D gene is possibly TRBD1 (6 bases). CDR1 is SEHNR and CDR2 is FQNEAQ in the germline V gene (reference sequence). Trimming left V 3 bases short and J 7 bases short, with 19 bases between. The CDR3 is 15 residues long.